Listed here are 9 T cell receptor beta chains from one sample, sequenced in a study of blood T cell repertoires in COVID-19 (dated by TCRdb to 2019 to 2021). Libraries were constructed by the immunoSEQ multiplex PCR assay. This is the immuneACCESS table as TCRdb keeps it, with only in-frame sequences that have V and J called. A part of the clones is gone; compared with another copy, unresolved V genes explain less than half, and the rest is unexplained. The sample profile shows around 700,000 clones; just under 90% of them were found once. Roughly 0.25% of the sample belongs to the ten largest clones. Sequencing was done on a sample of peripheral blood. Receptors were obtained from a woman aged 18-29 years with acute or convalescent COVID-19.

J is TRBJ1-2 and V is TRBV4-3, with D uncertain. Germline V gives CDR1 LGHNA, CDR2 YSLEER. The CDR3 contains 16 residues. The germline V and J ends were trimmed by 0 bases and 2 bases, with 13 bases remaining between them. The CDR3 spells CASSQDRTRSNYGYTF. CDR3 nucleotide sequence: TGCGCCAGCAGCCAAGATCGTACACGATCAAACTATGGCTACACCTTC.

The CDR3 coding sequence is TGTGCCAACGCGCAGGGCGACTATGGCTACACCTTC. This encodes CANAQGDYGYTF. This sequence joins TRBV2 and TRBJ1-2; possibly TRBD1 for D (5 bases). The germline V gene encodes CDR1 SNHLY and CDR2 FYNNEI. This CDR3 spans 12 amino acids. Trimming shortened V by 10 bases and J by 3 bases, and 12 bases separated the two germline ends.

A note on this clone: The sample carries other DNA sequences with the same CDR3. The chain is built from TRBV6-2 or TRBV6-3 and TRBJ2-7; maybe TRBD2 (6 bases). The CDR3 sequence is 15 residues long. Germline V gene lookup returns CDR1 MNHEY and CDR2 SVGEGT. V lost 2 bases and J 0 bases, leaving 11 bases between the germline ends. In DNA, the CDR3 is TGTGCCAGCAGTTACGGTGGGGGACTCTCCTACGAGCAGTACTTC. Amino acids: CASSYGGGLSYEQYF.

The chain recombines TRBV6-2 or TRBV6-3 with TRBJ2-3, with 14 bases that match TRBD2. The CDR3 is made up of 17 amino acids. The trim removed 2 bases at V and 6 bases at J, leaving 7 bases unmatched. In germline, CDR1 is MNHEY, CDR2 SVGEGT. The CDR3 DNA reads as TGTGCCAGCAGTTACCGACTAGCGGGGGGGCCTGGGGATACGCAGTATTTT. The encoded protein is CASSYRLAGGPGDTQYF.

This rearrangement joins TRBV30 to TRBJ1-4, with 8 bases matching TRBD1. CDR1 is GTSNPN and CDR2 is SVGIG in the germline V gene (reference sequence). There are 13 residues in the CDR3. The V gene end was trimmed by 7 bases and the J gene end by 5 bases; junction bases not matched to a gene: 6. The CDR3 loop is CASLTGGNEKLFF. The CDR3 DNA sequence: TGTGCCTCTTTAACAGGGGGGAATGAAAAACTGTTTTTT.

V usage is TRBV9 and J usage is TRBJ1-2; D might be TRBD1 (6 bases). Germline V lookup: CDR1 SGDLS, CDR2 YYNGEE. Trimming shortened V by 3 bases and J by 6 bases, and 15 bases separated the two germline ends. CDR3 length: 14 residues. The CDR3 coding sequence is TGTGCCAGCAGCGCGGGGGGGGCCGCAGATGGCTACACCTTC. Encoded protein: CASSAGGAADGYTF.

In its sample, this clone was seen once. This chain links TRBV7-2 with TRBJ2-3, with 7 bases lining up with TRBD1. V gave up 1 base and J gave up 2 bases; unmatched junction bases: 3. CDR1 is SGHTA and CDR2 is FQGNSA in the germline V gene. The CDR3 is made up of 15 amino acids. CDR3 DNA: TGTGCCAGCAGCTTAGGACAGGGACACACAGATACGCAGTATTTT. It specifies CASSLGQGHTDTQYF. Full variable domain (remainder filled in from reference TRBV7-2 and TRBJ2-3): GAGVSQSPSNKVTEKGKDVELRCDPISGHTALYWYRQSLGQGLEFLIYFQGNSAPDKSGLPSDRFSAERTGGSVSTLTIQRTQQEDSAVYLCASSLGQGHTDTQYFGPGTRLTVL.

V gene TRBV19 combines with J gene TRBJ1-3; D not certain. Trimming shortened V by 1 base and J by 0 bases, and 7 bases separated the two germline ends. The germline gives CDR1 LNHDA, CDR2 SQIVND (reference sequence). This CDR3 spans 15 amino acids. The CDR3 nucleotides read TGTGCCAGTAGTATAGGAGCGCACTCTGGAAACACCATATATTTT. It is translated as CASSIGAHSGNTIYF.

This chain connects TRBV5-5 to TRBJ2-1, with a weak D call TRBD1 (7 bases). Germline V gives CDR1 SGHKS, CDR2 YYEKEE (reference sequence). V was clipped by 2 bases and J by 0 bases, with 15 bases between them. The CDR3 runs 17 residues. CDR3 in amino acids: CASSFPQGGNSYNEQFF. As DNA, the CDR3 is TGTGCCAGCAGCTTTCCGCAGGGGGGTAACTCCTACAATGAGCAGTTCTTC. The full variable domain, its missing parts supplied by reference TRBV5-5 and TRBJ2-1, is DAGVTQSPTHLIKTRGQQVTLRCSPISGHKSVSWYQQVLGQGPQFIFQYYEKEERGRGNFPDRFSARQFPNYSSELNVNALLLGDSALYLCASSFPQGGNSYNEQFFGPGTRLTVL.